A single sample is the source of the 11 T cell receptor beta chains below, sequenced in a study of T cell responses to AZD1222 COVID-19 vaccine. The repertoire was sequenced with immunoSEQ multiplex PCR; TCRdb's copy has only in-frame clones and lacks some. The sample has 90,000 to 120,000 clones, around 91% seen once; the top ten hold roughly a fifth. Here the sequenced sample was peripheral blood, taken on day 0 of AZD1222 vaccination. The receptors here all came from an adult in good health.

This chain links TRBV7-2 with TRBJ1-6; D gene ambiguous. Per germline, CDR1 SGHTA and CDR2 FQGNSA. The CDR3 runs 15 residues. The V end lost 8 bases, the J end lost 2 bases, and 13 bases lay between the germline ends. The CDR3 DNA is TGTGCCAGCGTCCAGTACAGCGCCTATAATTCACCCCTCCACTTT. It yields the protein CASVQYSAYNSPLHF.

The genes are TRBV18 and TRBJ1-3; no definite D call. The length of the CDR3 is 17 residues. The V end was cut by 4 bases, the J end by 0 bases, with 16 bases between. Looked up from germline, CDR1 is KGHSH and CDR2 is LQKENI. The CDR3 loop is CASSRNTDYFSGNTIYF. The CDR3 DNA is TGTGCCAGCTCACGCAATACGGATTACTTCTCTGGAAACACCATATATTTT.

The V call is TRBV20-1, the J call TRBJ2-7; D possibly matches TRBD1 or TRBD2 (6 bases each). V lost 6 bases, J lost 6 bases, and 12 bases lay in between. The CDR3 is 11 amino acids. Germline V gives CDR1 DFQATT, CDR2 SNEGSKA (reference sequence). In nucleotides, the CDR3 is TGCAGTGCACGGGGGCCCGGCGAGCAGTACTTC. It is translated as CSARGPGEQYF.

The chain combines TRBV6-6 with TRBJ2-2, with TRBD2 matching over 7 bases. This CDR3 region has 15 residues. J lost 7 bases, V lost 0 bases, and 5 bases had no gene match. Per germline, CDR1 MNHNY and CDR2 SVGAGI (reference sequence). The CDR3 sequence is CASSYSRVAGGELFF. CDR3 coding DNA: TGTGCCAGCAGTTACTCGAGGGTAGCGGGCGGGGAGCTGTTTTTT.

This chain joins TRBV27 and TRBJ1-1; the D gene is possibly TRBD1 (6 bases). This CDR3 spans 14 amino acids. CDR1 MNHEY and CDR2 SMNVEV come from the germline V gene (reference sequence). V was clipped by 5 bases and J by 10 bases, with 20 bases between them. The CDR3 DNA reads TGTGCCAGCAGTGCACAGGGCCTAATCTTCGGAGCTTTCTTT. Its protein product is CASSAQGLIFGAFF.

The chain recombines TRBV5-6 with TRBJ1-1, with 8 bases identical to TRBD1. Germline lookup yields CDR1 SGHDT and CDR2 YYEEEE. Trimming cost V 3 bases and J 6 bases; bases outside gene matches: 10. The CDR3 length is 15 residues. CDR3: CASSSYQTGAAEAFF. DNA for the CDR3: TGTGCCAGCAGCTCATACCAGACAGGGGCGGCTGAAGCTTTCTTT.

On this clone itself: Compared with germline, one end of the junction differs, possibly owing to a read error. DNA of the CDR3: TGCAGCGCCGGAGGGACCCCGAAGACCGGGGAGCTGTTTTTT. This codes for CSAGGTPKTGELFF. The genes are TRBV29-1 and TRBJ2-2, with TRBD2 as a possible D gene (6 bases). The CDR3 totals 14 residues. The V gene's germline CDR1 is SQVTM and CDR2 ANQGSEA.

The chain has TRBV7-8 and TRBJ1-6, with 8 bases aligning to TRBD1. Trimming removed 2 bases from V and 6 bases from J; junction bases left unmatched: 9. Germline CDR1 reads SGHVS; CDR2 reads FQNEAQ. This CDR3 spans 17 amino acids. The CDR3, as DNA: TGTGCCAGCAGCTTATCGACAGGGGAAGGGGTTAATTCACCCCTCCACTTT. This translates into CASSLSTGEGVNSPLHF.

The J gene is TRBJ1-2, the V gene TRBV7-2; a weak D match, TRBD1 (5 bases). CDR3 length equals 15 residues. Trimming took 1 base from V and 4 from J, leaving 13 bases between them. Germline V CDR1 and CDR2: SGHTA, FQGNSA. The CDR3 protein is CASSLVGESIYGYTF. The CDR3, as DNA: TGTGCCAGCAGCTTAGTAGGGGAAAGCATCTATGGCTACACCTTC.

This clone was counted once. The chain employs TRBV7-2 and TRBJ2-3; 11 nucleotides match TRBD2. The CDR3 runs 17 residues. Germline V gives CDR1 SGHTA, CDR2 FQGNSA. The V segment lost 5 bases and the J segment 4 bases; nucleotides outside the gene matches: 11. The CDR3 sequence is CASSPIPGLAVSDTQYF. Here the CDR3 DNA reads TGTGCCAGCAGCCCTATACCGGGACTAGCGGTTTCAGATACGCAGTATTTT.

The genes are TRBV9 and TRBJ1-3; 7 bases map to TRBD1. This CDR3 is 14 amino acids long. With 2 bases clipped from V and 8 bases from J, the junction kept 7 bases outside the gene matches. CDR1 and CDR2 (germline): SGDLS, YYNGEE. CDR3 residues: CASSVTGSRDTIYF. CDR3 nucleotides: TGTGCCAGCAGCGTGACAGGGAGTCGGGACACCATATATTTT. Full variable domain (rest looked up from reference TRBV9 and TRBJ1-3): DSGVTQTPKHLITATGQRVTLRCSPRSGDLSVYWYQQSLDQGLQFLIQYYNGEERAKGNILERFSAQQFPDLHSELNLSSLELGDSALYFCASSVTGSRDTIYFGEGSWLTVV.